The 6 T cell receptor beta chains below all came from one sample that was sequenced in a study of Tregs in tolerant kidney transplant recipients. The assay was immunoSEQ multiplex PCR, and TCRdb's table has in-frame clones only and misses some. The sample includes 200,000 to 300,000 clones, about 86% of them seen just once. The sequencing input was CD4+ T cells from blood. Source of these receptors: a human donor in good health.

Concerning this clone: The CDR3 end shows no conserved phenylalanine or tryptophan, and so a read error is likely. The V gene is TRBV7-2, the J gene TRBJ1-5, with 7 bases aligning to TRBD1. This CDR3 has 15 amino acids. Per the germline V gene, CDR1 is SGHTA and CDR2 is FQGNSA. Trimming took 5 bases from V and 0 from J; bases not matched to a gene: 4. The CDR3 nucleotides are TGTGCCAGCAGCATGGGGGACAGTAGCAATCAGCCCCAGCATTCT. Residues: CASSMGDSSNQPQHS.

The DNA for the CDR3 is TGTGCCAGTAGTAGCCGGGGGCAGGGAAATTCACCCCTCCACTTT. Encoded protein: CASSSRGQGNSPLHF. J is TRBJ1-6 and V is TRBV19; D might be TRBD1 (6 bases). The CDR3 extends over 15 amino acids. V lost 4 bases and J 7 bases, leaving 14 bases between the germline ends. In germline, CDR1 is LNHDA, CDR2 SQIVND (reference sequence).

This clone was seen a handful of times. The rearrangement links TRBV15 to TRBJ2-3, with 9 bases matching TRBD2. The length of the CDR3 is 14 residues. With V trimmed by 1 base and J by 5 bases, 1 base remained unmatched. Germline loops: CDR1 LNHNV, CDR2 YYDKDF (reference sequence). This CDR3 reads CATSRAAGGDTQYF. In DNA, the CDR3 is TGTGCCACCAGCAGAGCAGCGGGGGGAGATACGCAGTATTTT.

The J gene is TRBJ1-2, the V gene TRBV18; 7 bases are a match to TRBD1. The CDR3 is 14 residues long. V dropped 3 bases and J dropped 3; count of bases not matched to a gene: 4. The germline gives CDR1 KGHSH, CDR2 LQKENI. The CDR3 is CASSPTGKDYGYTF. The CDR3, as DNA: TGTGCCAGCTCACCGACAGGGAAGGACTATGGCTACACCTTC.

A remark on this clone: The same CDR3 arises from other DNA sequences in this sample as well. As DNA, the CDR3 is TGTGCCAGCAGCGTAGTTAGTGGGACCTACAATGAGCAGTTCTTC. Translation gives CASSVVSGTYNEQFF. The chain combines TRBV9 with TRBJ2-1; no firm D call. Between the trimmed V and J ends, which lost 0 bases and 2 bases, there was a span of 9 bases. Germline-derived CDR1 and CDR2 are SGDLS and YYNGEE. This CDR3 has 15 residues.

This chain uses TRBV4-1 with TRBJ1-3; 7 positions agree with TRBD1. Germline CDR1 MGHRA, CDR2 YSYEKL. The V and J ends lost 1 base and 1 base, in that order; junction bases with no gene match: 4. The CDR3 spans 16 residues. CDR3 DNA sequence: TGCGCCAGCAGCCAAGTCCCCAGGGGGTCTGGAAACACCATATATTTT. It is translated as CASSQVPRGSGNTIYF.